This passage covers 2 T cell receptor beta chains from one sample sequenced in a study of regulatory T cells in long-lasting Graves disease (dated by TCRdb to the early 2020s). Reading the label with the study, this specimen's time point is: persistent/refractory GD, antithyroid drugs over 5 years with positive TRAb. RNA was extracted from PBMCs in TRIzol for both TCR sequencing and RNA sequencing. To prepare the library, multiplex PCR was applied. Instrument on record: Illumina HiSeq 4000. iRepertoire HTBI primers and Arm-PCR amplification of CDR3 regions were used to construct TCR beta libraries. TCRdb trimmed the raw reads at Q25, called clones with MiXCR and kept productive beta chains. Entries that share a CDR3 protein sequence are merged under the most common genes and DNA. This sample comprises over 650,000 distinct CDR3 sequences, 30% of them detected only once. The ten largest clones add up to 42% of the sample.

The sequenced sample was peripheral blood mononuclear cells (PBMCs), obtained when the disease was refractory, from a patient treated with antithyroid drugs. The receptors here all came from a female donor with Graves disease.

This clonotype was counted only a few times. The rearrangement links TRBV20-1 to TRBJ2-7; 9 bases match TRBD2. CDR3 size: 13 residues. Germline CDR1 reads DFQATT; CDR2 reads SNEGSKA (reference sequence). J lost 4 bases, V lost 5 bases, and 6 bases had no gene match. The CDR3 spells CSARSGSTYEQYF. The CDR3 DNA follows: TGCAGTGCTCGTAGCGGGAGTACATACGAGCAGTACTTC.

The chain combines TRBV19 with TRBJ1-1; perhaps TRBD1 as D (6 bases). CDR1 is LNHDA, CDR2 SQIVND, per germline (reference sequence). V was shortened by 5 bases and J by 0 bases, with 22 bases between the two germline ends. The CDR3 has 18 residues. For the CDR3, the DNA is TGTGCCAGTAGTCCGACAACAGGGCTAGTACGATTGAACACTGAAGCTTTCTTT. It encodes CASSPTTGLVRLNTEAFF. Full variable domain (rest looked up from reference TRBV19 and TRBJ1-1): DGGITQSPKYLFRKEGQNVTLSCEQNLNHDAMYWYRQDPGQGLRLIYYSQIVNDFQKGDIAEGYSVSREKKESFPLTVTSAQKNPTAFYLCASSPTTGLVRLNTEAFFGQGTRLTVV.